This T cell receptor beta chain originates from a study of blood T cell repertoires in COVID-19. Repertoires were generated with immunoSEQ multiplex PCR, while TCRdb's copy carries only in-frame clones and drops some. Here the sample spans 200,000 to 250,000 clones, roughly 83% being singletons. The V gene's germline CDR1 is MGHRA and CDR2 YSYEKL. The CDR3 is made up of 16 amino acids. Trimming left V 0 bases short and J 4 bases short, with 10 bases between. J is TRBJ1-6 and V is TRBV4-1, with D hard to call. The sequenced material came from peripheral blood. This sequence originates from a woman aged 45-65 years with acute or convalescent COVID-19. The CDR3 DNA reads TGCGCCAGCAGCCAAGACGTTCGGGGTTATAATTCACCCCTCCACTTT. Its protein product is CASSQDVRGYNSPLHF.